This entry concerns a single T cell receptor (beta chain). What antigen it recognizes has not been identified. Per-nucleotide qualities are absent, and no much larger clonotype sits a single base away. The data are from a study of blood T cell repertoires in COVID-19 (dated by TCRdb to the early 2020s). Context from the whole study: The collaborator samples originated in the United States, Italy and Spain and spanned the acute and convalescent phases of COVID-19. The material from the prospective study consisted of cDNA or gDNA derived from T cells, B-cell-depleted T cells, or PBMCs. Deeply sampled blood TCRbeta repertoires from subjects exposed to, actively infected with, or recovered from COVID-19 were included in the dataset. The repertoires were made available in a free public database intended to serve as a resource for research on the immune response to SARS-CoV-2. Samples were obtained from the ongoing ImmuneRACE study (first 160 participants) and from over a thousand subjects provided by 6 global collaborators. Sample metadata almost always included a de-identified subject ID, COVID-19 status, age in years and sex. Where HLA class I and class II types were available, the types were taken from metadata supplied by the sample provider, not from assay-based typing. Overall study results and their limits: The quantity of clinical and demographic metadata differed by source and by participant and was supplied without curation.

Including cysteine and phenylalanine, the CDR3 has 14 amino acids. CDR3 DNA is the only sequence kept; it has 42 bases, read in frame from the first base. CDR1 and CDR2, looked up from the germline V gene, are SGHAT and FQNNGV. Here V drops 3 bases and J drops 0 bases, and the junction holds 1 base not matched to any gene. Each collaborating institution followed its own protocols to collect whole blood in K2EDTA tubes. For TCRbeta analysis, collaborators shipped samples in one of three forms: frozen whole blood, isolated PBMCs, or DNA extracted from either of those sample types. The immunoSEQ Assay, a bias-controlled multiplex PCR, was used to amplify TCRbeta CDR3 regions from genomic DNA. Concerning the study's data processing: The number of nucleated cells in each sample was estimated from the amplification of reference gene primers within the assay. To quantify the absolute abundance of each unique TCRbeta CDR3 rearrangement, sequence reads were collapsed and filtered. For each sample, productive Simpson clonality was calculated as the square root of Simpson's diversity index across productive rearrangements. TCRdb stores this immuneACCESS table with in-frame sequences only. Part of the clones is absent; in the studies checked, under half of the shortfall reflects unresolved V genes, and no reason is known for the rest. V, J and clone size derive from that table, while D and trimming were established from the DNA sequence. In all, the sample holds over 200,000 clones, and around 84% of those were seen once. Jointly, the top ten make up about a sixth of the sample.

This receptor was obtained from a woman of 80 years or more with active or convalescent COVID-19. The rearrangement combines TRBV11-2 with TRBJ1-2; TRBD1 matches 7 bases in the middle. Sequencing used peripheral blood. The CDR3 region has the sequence CASSLGQSNYGYTF. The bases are TGTGCCAGCAGCTTGGGACAGTCTAACTATGGCTACACCTTC.